The clone carrying this T cell receptor (beta chain) came up a few times. The data are from a study of naive and memory T cell subsets. This CDR3 is 17 amino acids long. Germline-derived CDR1 and CDR2 are SEHNR and FQNEAQ (reference sequence). V gave up 5 bases and J gave up 4 bases; unmatched junction bases: 8. Two oligonucleotides, mixed equimolar, formed the beta constant-region primer covering TRBC1 and TRBC2. The ligated cDNA underwent four PCR rounds using SP2 and nested alpha and beta constant-region primers. TCRdb processed the UMI-ligation and nested PCR reads anew with MiXCR; each CDR3 protein has one entry. Among some 31,000 distinct CDR3 sequences listed, 18% were seen once. EMRA cells were CD45RA+CD27-, and effector memory cells CD45RA-CD27-.

V is TRBV7-9 and J is TRBJ2-1, with 13 bases aligning to TRBD2. The source is a human donor in good health. The specimen was effector memory CD4+ T cells from blood. Sample subset: effector memory, CD45RA- CD27-. CDR3 sequence: CASSLGLAGEPYNEQFF. The CDR3 DNA follows: TGTGCCAGCAGCCTAGGACTAGCGGGAGAGCCTTACAATGAGCAGTTCTTC.